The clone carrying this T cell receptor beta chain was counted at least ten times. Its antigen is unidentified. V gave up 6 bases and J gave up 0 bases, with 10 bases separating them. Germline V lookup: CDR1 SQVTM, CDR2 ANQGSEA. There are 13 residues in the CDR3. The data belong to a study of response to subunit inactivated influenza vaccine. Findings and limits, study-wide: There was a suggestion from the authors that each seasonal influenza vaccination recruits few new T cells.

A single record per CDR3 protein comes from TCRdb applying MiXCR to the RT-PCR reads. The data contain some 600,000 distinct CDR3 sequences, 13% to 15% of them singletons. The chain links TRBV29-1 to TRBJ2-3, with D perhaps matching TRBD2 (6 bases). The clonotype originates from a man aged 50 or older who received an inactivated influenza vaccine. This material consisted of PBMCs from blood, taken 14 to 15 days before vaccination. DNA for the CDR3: TGCAGCGTCTCAAGCGGGAGCACAGATACGCAGTATTTT. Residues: CSVSSGSTDTQYF.